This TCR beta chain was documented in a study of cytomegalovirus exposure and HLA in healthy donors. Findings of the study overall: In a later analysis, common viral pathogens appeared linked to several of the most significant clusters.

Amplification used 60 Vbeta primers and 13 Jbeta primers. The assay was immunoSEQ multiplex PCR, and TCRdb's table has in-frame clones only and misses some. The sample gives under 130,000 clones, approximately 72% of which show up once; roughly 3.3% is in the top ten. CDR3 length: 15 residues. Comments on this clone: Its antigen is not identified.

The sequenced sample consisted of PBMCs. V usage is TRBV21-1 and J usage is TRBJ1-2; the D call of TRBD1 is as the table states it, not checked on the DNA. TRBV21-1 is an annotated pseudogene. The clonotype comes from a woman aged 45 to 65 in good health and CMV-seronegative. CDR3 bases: TGTGCCAGCAGCACGTGGGACAGGGAGAACTATGGCTACACCTTC. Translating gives CASSTWDRENYGYTF.